What follows are 25 T cell receptor beta chains derived from one specimen sequenced in a study of cytomegalovirus exposure and HLA in healthy donors. 60 Vbeta and 13 Jbeta primers were used in PCR. Data came from immunoSEQ multiplex PCR; TCRdb stores just in-frame clones and leaves some out. The repertoire holds about 180,000 clones, with approximately 81% as singletons. Input material: PBMCs. Receptor source: a male donor in good health and CMV-seronegative.

This clone was seen a few times. The chain joins TRBV27 to TRBJ1-2; 10 bases match TRBD1. With V trimmed by 6 bases and J by 3 bases, 7 bases remained unmatched. The CDR3 extends over 15 amino acids. Germline V gene sequence: CDR1 MNHEY, CDR2 SMNVEV (reference sequence). CDR3 residues: CASSPGTGDYYGYTF. The CDR3 region has the DNA TGTGCCAGCAGCCCCGGGACAGGGGACTACTATGGCTACACCTTC.

The V and J genes are TRBV19 and TRBJ2-7; D is perhaps TRBD2 (6 bases). With 4 bases removed from V and 3 bases from J, the gap between germline ends came to 13 bases. The CDR3 covers 14 residues. CDR1 and CDR2 from the germline V gene are LNHDA and SQIVND (reference sequence). DNA for the CDR3: TGTGCCAGTAGTAATCAGGGACTTGTCTACGAGCAGTACTTC. It yields the protein CASSNQGLVYEQYF.

CDR3 region: CASSGQATAIYGYTF. The CDR3 coding sequence is TGTGCCAGCAGCGGCCAGGCGACGGCCATATATGGCTACACCTTC. V usage is TRBV9 and J usage is TRBJ1-2, with D unclear. Per germline, CDR1 SGDLS and CDR2 YYNGEE. The length of the CDR3 is 15 residues. Trimming cost V 3 bases and J 5 bases, with 17 bases left between them.

The J gene is TRBJ2-1, the V gene TRBV27, with TRBD2 matching over 9 bases. With 1 base clipped from V and 4 bases from J, the junction kept 2 bases outside the gene matches. The germline gives CDR1 MNHEY, CDR2 SMNVEV (reference sequence). This CDR3 comprises 15 residues. The CDR3 sequence: CASSLWRGGYNEQFF. The CDR3 DNA follows: TGTGCCAGCAGTTTATGGCGGGGGGGATACAATGAGCAGTTCTTC.

The chain uses TRBV5-4 and TRBJ1-1, with 10 bases matching TRBD1. V lost 1 base to trimming and J lost 0 bases; unmatched junction nucleotides: 3. The CDR3 covers 16 residues. From germline, CDR1 is SGHNT and CDR2 YYREEE (reference sequence). The CDR3 nucleotides are TGTGCCAGCAGCTTGTTCGGGACAGGGGTGAACACTGAAGCTTTCTTT. Amino acid sequence: CASSLFGTGVNTEAFF. Filled out from reference TRBV5-4 and TRBJ1-1, the complete variable domain reads ETGVTQSPTHLIKTRGQQVTLRCSSQSGHNTVSWYQQALGQGPQFIFQYYREEENGRGNFPPRFSGLQFPNYSSELNVNALELDDSALYLCASSLFGTGVNTEAFFGQGTRLTVV.

The genes are TRBV30 and TRBJ1-6; TRBD1 matches 7 bases. V shed 0 bases and J 6 bases; nucleotides not matched to a gene: 5. The CDR3 has 15 amino acids. Germline V gene sequence: CDR1 GTSNPN, CDR2 SVGIG (reference sequence). The chain's CDR3 is CAWSVPDRLNSPLHF. In DNA form, the CDR3 reads TGTGCCTGGAGTGTACCGGACAGGCTTAATTCACCCCTCCACTTT.

This chain uses TRBV10-3 with TRBJ1-1; 7 nucleotides align to TRBD1. The trim removed 4 bases at V and 2 bases at J, leaving 4 bases unmatched. The CDR3 is 14 residues long. Per the germline V gene, CDR1 is ENHRY and CDR2 is SYGVKD. CDR3 sequence: CAISGDSPNTEAFF. CDR3 bases: TGTGCCATCAGTGGGGACAGTCCCAACACTGAAGCTTTCTTT.

The chain joins TRBV7-2 to TRBJ1-2; no clear D. V shed 3 bases and J shed 6 bases, with 11 bases lying between them. The CDR3 loop spans 13 amino acids. CDR1 SGHTA and CDR2 FQGNSA come from the germline V gene. CDR3 region: CASSFFRGNGYTF. Here the CDR3 DNA reads TGTGCCAGCAGCTTTTTTCGGGGAAATGGCTACACCTTC.

The rearrangement uses TRBV9 and TRBJ2-1, with D possibly matching TRBD1 (5 bases). CDR3 length equals 15 residues. Trimming pared 0 bases from V and 6 bases from J, leaving 13 bases between. Germline CDR1 and CDR2: SGDLS and YYNGEE. This CDR3 is CASSVGSGQFNEQFF. The CDR3 coding sequence is TGTGCCAGCAGCGTAGGTTCAGGGCAATTCAATGAGCAGTTCTTC.

This clone was picked up a small number of times. The V and J genes are TRBV6-5 and TRBJ2-7; 9 nucleotides agree with TRBD1. Germline V CDR1 and CDR2: MNHEY, SVGAGI. The V and J ends lost 0 bases and 5 bases, in that order; junction bases with no gene match: 5. The CDR3 length is 15 residues. CDR3 sequence: CASSYSGTGPNEQYF. The DNA for the CDR3 is TGTGCCAGCAGTTACTCCGGGACAGGGCCCAACGAGCAGTACTTC.

This clone is a singleton in its sample. The chain combines TRBV15 with TRBJ2-3, with 7 bases that match TRBD2. Per germline, CDR1 LNHNV and CDR2 YYDKDF (reference sequence). The junction had 7 bases not matched to a gene; V was cut back by 2 bases and J by 5 bases. This CDR3 has 15 amino acids. The CDR3 region has the DNA TGTGCCACCAGCAGACCCACTTCTAGCGGAGATACGCAGTATTTT. Protein sequence: CATSRPTSSGDTQYF.

The chain employs TRBV29-1 and TRBJ2-5; 7 bases are a match to TRBD1. With the DNA end fitting TRBJ2-7 better, the J assignment may be wrong. From germline, CDR1 is SQVTM and CDR2 ANQGSEA. The CDR3 loop spans 14 amino acids. CDR3 DNA: TGCAGCGTATCCTTAGGGACAGAGAGATACGAGCAGTACTTC. It specifies CSVSLGTERYEQYF.

This chain links TRBV7-2 with TRBJ1-4; tentatively, D is TRBD1 (6 bases). The length of the CDR3 is 15 residues. V was cut by 1 base and J by 7 bases, with 13 bases left in between. Germline values: CDR1 SGHTA, CDR2 FQGNSA. As DNA, the CDR3 is TGTGCCAGCAGCTTAGTTGCGGGGGCGGCTGAAAAACTGTTTTTT. Protein product: CASSLVAGAAEKLFF.

This chain's CDR3 is CASGAHNEQFF. The DNA of the CDR3 is TGTGCCAGCGGGGCACACAATGAGCAGTTCTTC. The V call is TRBV7-3, the J call TRBJ2-1; a possible D gene is TRBD1 (5 bases). The CDR3 totals 11 residues. The germline gives CDR1 SGHTA, CDR2 FQGTGA. V lost 8 bases and J 5 bases, leaving 7 bases between the germline ends.

V gene TRBV7-2 combines with J gene TRBJ2-6; D unresolved. The CDR3 sequence is 16 residues long. Trimming removed 5 bases at V and 0 bases at J, with 11 bases between. In germline, CDR1 is SGHTA, CDR2 FQGNSA. CDR3 protein: CASSKSGYSGANVLTF. The CDR3 nucleotides are TGTGCCAGCAGCAAATCAGGCTACTCTGGGGCCAACGTCCTGACTTTC.

The V call is TRBV7-3, the J call TRBJ1-5; D not resolved. This CDR3 comprises 13 residues. V was trimmed by 2 bases and J by 11 bases, leaving 13 bases between them. Germline-derived CDR1 and CDR2 are SGHTA and FQGTGA. The CDR3 region has the DNA TGTGCCAGCAGCTTAGACCGGGAGATGACCCAGCATTTT. It is translated as CASSLDREMTQHF.

The V gene is TRBV12-5, the J gene TRBJ2-3; 11 bases agree with TRBD2. Germline-derived CDR1 and CDR2 are LGHNT and FRNRAP. J gave up 6 bases and V 5 bases, and 4 bases lay outside the gene matches. This CDR3 has 14 residues. The CDR3 loop reads CASGIAGGQDTQYF. The CDR3 DNA reads TGTGCTAGTGGTATAGCGGGAGGGCAGGATACGCAGTATTTT.

V usage is TRBV7-8 and J usage is TRBJ1-3; D unclear. Germline V gives CDR1 SGHVS, CDR2 FQNEAQ. The length of the CDR3 is 13 residues. The V and J ends lost 6 bases and 4 bases respectively, with 10 bases between them. Written as DNA, the CDR3 is TGTGCCAGCAGTCGGGGAGTGGGAAACACCATATATTTT. This gives the protein CASSRGVGNTIYF.

The chain is built from TRBV2 and TRBJ1-5; D uncertain. The germline V and J ends were trimmed by 4 bases and 6 bases, with 7 bases remaining between them. Germline CDR1 reads SNHLY; CDR2 reads FYNNEI. The CDR3 extends over 12 amino acids. Written as DNA, the CDR3 is TGTGCCAGCAGTGGGGCCAGTCAGCCCCAGCATTTT. This translates into CASSGASQPQHF.

The chain has TRBV4-1 and TRBJ2-7; 7 nucleotides align to TRBD2. Trimming took 4 bases from V and 4 from J; bases not matched to a gene: 10. The CDR3 covers 15 residues. CDR1 and CDR2 (germline): MGHRA, YSYEKL. In DNA, the CDR3 is TGCGCCAGCAGCCTACAAGAGTCAGCGGGGTACGAGCAGTACTTC. Its protein is CASSLQESAGYEQYF.

The rearrangement uses TRBV4-2 and TRBJ2-1, with 7 bases matching TRBD2. The CDR3 has 15 amino acids. The germline V gene encodes CDR1 LGHNA and CDR2 YNFKEQ. Unmatched junction bases numbered 15, after V lost 0 bases and J lost 16 bases. Here the CDR3 reads CASSQDIQRGLIFFF. CDR3 nucleotides: TGTGCCAGCAGCCAAGACATACAGAGGGGACTAATCTTTTTCTTC.

V and J are TRBV7-3 and TRBJ2-2; D is unresolved. This CDR3 comprises 13 residues. Deletions cut 2 bases from V and 4 bases from J, with 5 bases between. Germline assignment: CDR1 SGHTA and CDR2 FQGTGA. The CDR3 DNA reads TGTGCCAGCAGCTTATCTCCCACCGGGGAGCTGTTTTTT. The encoded protein is CASSLSPTGELFF.

The V and J genes are TRBV27 and TRBJ2-1; 7 nucleotides align to TRBD2. V was pared by 6 bases and J by 3 bases, with 8 bases of the junction left unmatched. The CDR3 length is 15 residues. The germline V gene has CDR1 MNHEY and CDR2 SMNVEV (reference sequence). The DNA for the CDR3 is TGTGCCAGCAGATACACTAGCGAGGGCTACAATGAGCAGTTCTTC. This sequence encodes CASRYTSEGYNEQFF.

The chain carries TRBV7-9 and TRBJ2-7; 7 nucleotides agree with TRBD1. Germline V gives CDR1 SEHNR, CDR2 FQNEAQ (reference sequence). This CDR3 comprises 18 residues. Trimming removed 4 bases from V and 2 bases from J; junction bases left unmatched: 17. The CDR3 region has the DNA TGTGCCAGCAGCTCCCAATTCTCGAACAGGGGTCCCCCCTACGAGCAGTACTTC. Amino acid sequence: CASSSQFSNRGPPYEQYF.

The CDR3 reads CASSPSGQGGETQYF. CDR3 bases: TGTGCCAGCTCACCCTCGGGACAGGGGGGAGAGACCCAGTACTTC. The chain is built from TRBV18 and TRBJ2-5; 11 nucleotides match TRBD1. Germline V gene sequence: CDR1 KGHSH, CDR2 LQKENI. There are 15 residues in the CDR3. Trimming removed 3 bases from V and 4 bases from J; junction bases left unmatched: 4.